A selection of T cell receptor beta chains follows, all from one sample in a study of T cells in Graves' hyperthyroidism and ophthalmopathy. A single record per CDR3 protein comes from TCRdb applying MiXCR to the multiplex PCR reads. This repertoire shows about 590,000 distinct CDR3 sequences, around 14% found once; its top ten account for approximately 6.4%. Source material: blood. The origin of the receptors is a woman aged 18-29 years with Graves' ophthalmopathy. CDR3s include the opening cysteine and the closing phenylalanine or tryptophan. Fields, in order: clone size, V gene, J gene, D gene, CDR3 protein, CDR3 DNA. The D gene is left open where the match is weak. Size is omitted from some rows. Given values are once, few, many or a class for expanded clones.

clone_size: .; v_call: TRBV30; j_call: TRBJ2-7; d_call: .; cdr3_aa: CAWSVYGAGEQYF; cdr3_nt: TGTGCCTGGAGTGTATACGGGGCTGGCGAGCAGTACTTC
clone_size: many; v_call: TRBV5-5; j_call: TRBJ1-1; d_call: .; cdr3_aa: CASSLGGKWKAFF; cdr3_nt: TGTGCCAGCAGCTTGGGGGGAAAGTGGAAAGCTTTCTTT
clone_size: many; v_call: TRBV3-1; j_call: TRBJ1-6; d_call: .; cdr3_aa: CASSGRSSYNSPLHF; cdr3_nt: TGTGCCAGCAGCGGGAGGAGCTCCTATAATTCACCCCTCCACTTT
clone_size: many; v_call: TRBV6-2/TRBV6-3; j_call: TRBJ2-3; d_call: .; cdr3_aa: CASTTTGVDTQYF; cdr3_nt: TGTGCCAGCACCACCACCGGGGTGGATACGCAGTATTTT
clone_size: many; v_call: TRBV28; j_call: TRBJ1-2; d_call: TRBD1; cdr3_aa: CGSTRDRNVYGYTF; cdr3_nt: TGTGGCAGCACCCGGGACAGGAACGTCTATGGCTACACCTTC
clone_size: few; v_call: TRBV4-3; j_call: TRBJ2-5; d_call: .; cdr3_aa: CASSQSRRNQETQYF; cdr3_nt: TGCGCCAGCAGCCAATCTCGGCGGAACCAAGAGACCCAGTACTTC
clone_size: .; v_call: TRBV4-1; j_call: TRBJ2-5; d_call: TRBD2; cdr3_aa: CASRRTSGGGDGETQYF; cdr3_nt: TGCGCCAGCAGGCGGACTAGCGGGGGGGGGGACGGAGAGACCCAGTACTTC
clone_size: .; v_call: TRBV14; j_call: TRBJ1-2; d_call: .; cdr3_aa: CASSPYTYYGYTF; cdr3_nt: TGTGCCAGCAGCCCTTACACATACTATGGCTACACCTTC
clone_size: .; v_call: TRBV7-9; j_call: TRBJ1-2; d_call: .; cdr3_aa: CASSQDRYIDGYTF; cdr3_nt: TGTGCCAGCAGCCAAGATCGTTATATTGATGGCTACACCTTC
clone_size: many; v_call: TRBV30; j_call: TRBJ1-5; d_call: .; cdr3_aa: CAWSNNRLNQPQHF; cdr3_nt: TGTGCCTGGAGTAATAACAGGCTAAATCAGCCCCAGCATTTT
clone_size: many; v_call: TRBV20-1; j_call: TRBJ1-1; d_call: .; cdr3_aa: CSARDGWGGLTEAFF; cdr3_nt: TGCAGTGCTAGAGACGGGTGGGGGGGCCTCACTGAAGCTTTCTTT
clone_size: .; v_call: TRBV28; j_call: TRBJ2-2; d_call: TRBD1; cdr3_aa: CASSGDRVRPGELFF; cdr3_nt: TGTGCCAGCAGCGGAGACAGGGTTCGGCCCGGGGAGCTGTTTTTT
clone_size: many; v_call: TRBV29-1; j_call: TRBJ2-7; d_call: TRBD2; cdr3_aa: CSVEAGGYEQYF; cdr3_nt: TGCAGCGTTGAAGCGGGAGGATACGAGCAGTACTTC
clone_size: many; v_call: TRBV3-1; j_call: TRBJ1-5; d_call: .; cdr3_aa: CASSQQGSNQPQHF; cdr3_nt: TGTGCCAGCAGCCAACAGGGAAGCAATCAGCCCCAGCATTTT
clone_size: .; v_call: TRBV30; j_call: TRBJ2-3; d_call: .; cdr3_aa: CAWSVGGNTDTQYF; cdr3_nt: TGTGCCTGGAGTGTCGGCGGGAACACAGATACGCAGTATTTT
clone_size: few; v_call: TRBV6-5; j_call: TRBJ2-7; d_call: TRBD2; cdr3_aa: CASSYRVTSSYEQYF; cdr3_nt: TGTGCCAGCAGTTACCGTGTGACTAGCAGCTACGAGCAGTACTTC
clone_size: .; v_call: TRBV6-5; j_call: TRBJ2-4; d_call: .; cdr3_aa: CASSYPQGAKNIQYF; cdr3_nt: TGTGCCAGCAGTTACCCCCAGGGTGCCAAAAACATTCAGTACTTC
clone_size: .; v_call: TRBV5-1; j_call: TRBJ2-7; d_call: .; cdr3_aa: CASSPSHEQYF; cdr3_nt: TGCGCCAGCAGTCCAAGCCACGAGCAGTACTTC
clone_size: many; v_call: TRBV12-3/TRBV12-4; j_call: TRBJ1-6; d_call: .; cdr3_aa: CASSPVSNSPLHF; cdr3_nt: TGTGCCAGCAGTCCTGTCTCCAATTCACCCCTCCACTTT
clone_size: few; v_call: TRBV4-3; j_call: TRBJ2-7; d_call: .; cdr3_aa: CASSHQGSYEQYF; cdr3_nt: TGCGCCAGCAGCCATCAGGGTTCCTACGAGCAGTACTTC
clone_size: few; v_call: TRBV27; j_call: TRBJ2-7; d_call: TRBD1; cdr3_aa: CASRETGGAYEQYF; cdr3_nt: TGTGCCAGCAGGGAGACAGGGGGAGCCTACGAGCAGTACTTC
clone_size: .; v_call: TRBV6-2/TRBV6-3; j_call: TRBJ1-2; d_call: TRBD1; cdr3_aa: CASSYQDRAGGYTF; cdr3_nt: TGTGCCAGCAGTTACCAGGACAGGGCGGGTGGCTACACCTTC
clone_size: few; v_call: TRBV6-1; j_call: TRBJ1-4; d_call: TRBD1; cdr3_aa: CASSPGTGIMVNEKLFF; cdr3_nt: TGTGCCAGCAGTCCCGGGACAGGGATTATGGTTAATGAAAAACTGTTTTTT
clone_size: many; v_call: TRBV30; j_call: TRBJ1-2; d_call: .; cdr3_aa: CAWSTGGYTF; cdr3_nt: TGTGCCTGGAGTACAGGTGGCTACACCTTC
clone_size: .; v_call: TRBV6-1; j_call: TRBJ1-3; d_call: .; cdr3_aa: CASSLDRPNTIYF; cdr3_nt: TGTGCCAGCAGCCTCGACAGACCGAACACCATATATTTT
clone_size: many; v_call: TRBV11-3; j_call: TRBJ1-2; d_call: TRBD1; cdr3_aa: CASSPEGAANYGYTF; cdr3_nt: TGTGCCAGCAGCCCAGAGGGGGCCGCTAACTATGGCTACACCTTC
clone_size: many; v_call: TRBV7-8; j_call: TRBJ2-1; d_call: .; cdr3_aa: CASSLGTAYNEQFF; cdr3_nt: TGTGCCAGCAGCTTAGGGACAGCCTACAATGAGCAGTTCTTC
clone_size: many; v_call: TRBV29-1; j_call: TRBJ1-3; d_call: .; cdr3_aa: CSVDSSGQGNTIYF; cdr3_nt: TGCAGCGTTGATAGCTCGGGACAAGGAAACACCATATATTTT
clone_size: many; v_call: TRBV12-3/TRBV12-4; j_call: TRBJ2-7; d_call: TRBD1; cdr3_aa: CASSRDRGFSEQYF; cdr3_nt: TGTGCCAGCAGCCGGGACAGGGGGTTCAGTGAGCAGTACTTC
clone_size: many; v_call: TRBV19; j_call: TRBJ2-5; d_call: TRBD1; cdr3_aa: CASSLGQVETQYF; cdr3_nt: TGTGCCAGTAGTCTCGGACAGGTGGAGACCCAGTACTTC
clone_size: .; v_call: TRBV2; j_call: TRBJ2-1; d_call: .; cdr3_aa: CASSSGRGSYNEQFF; cdr3_nt: TGTGCCAGCAGTTCCGGGAGAGGGTCCTACAATGAGCAGTTCTTC
clone_size: .; v_call: TRBV5-6; j_call: TRBJ2-5; d_call: TRBD2; cdr3_aa: CASSLGLAGGRTQYF; cdr3_nt: TGTGCCAGCAGCTTGGGACTAGCGGGAGGAAGAACCCAGTACTTC
clone_size: few; v_call: TRBV9; j_call: TRBJ2-1; d_call: .; cdr3_aa: CASSPGIVGNEQFF; cdr3_nt: TGTGCCTCCTCCCCAGGGATCGTAGGCAATGAGCAGTTCTTC
clone_size: many; v_call: TRBV6-4; j_call: TRBJ1-5; d_call: .; cdr3_aa: CASSSGRYQPQHF; cdr3_nt: TGTGCCAGCAGTTCAGGGCGATATCAGCCCCAGCATTTT
clone_size: many; v_call: TRBV2; j_call: TRBJ1-1; d_call: .; cdr3_aa: CASSGSPWTANTEAFF; cdr3_nt: TGTGCCAGCAGTGGGAGTCCGTGGACAGCAAACACTGAAGCTTTCTTT
clone_size: many; v_call: TRBV28; j_call: TRBJ2-1; d_call: TRBD1; cdr3_aa: CASRQQGLEQFF; cdr3_nt: TGTGCCAGCAGACAACAGGGGCTTGAGCAGTTCTTC
clone_size: .; v_call: TRBV9; j_call: TRBJ2-5; d_call: .; cdr3_aa: CASSVSSGVGQTQYF; cdr3_nt: TGTGCCAGCAGCGTATCGAGTGGAGTCGGACAGACCCAGTACTTC
clone_size: few; v_call: TRBV20-1; j_call: TRBJ2-5; d_call: .; cdr3_aa: CSGVGRKETQYF; cdr3_nt: TGCAGTGGCGTGGGGCGGAAAGAGACCCAGTACTTC
clone_size: many; v_call: TRBV24-1; j_call: TRBJ2-7; d_call: .; cdr3_aa: CATSDSTQGPFSYEQYF; cdr3_nt: TGTGCCACCAGTGATTCTACACAGGGACCCTTCTCCTACGAGCAGTACTTC
clone_size: many; v_call: TRBV7-9; j_call: TRBJ2-3; d_call: .; cdr3_aa: CASSLEGSRRSTDTQYF; cdr3_nt: TGTGCCAGCAGCTTAGAAGGTTCAAGGCGTAGCACAGATACGCAGTATTTT
clone_size: many; v_call: TRBV7-9; j_call: TRBJ2-3; d_call: TRBD2; cdr3_aa: CASSLGSSGSGDTQYF; cdr3_nt: TGTGCCAGCAGCTTAGGGAGTAGCGGGAGCGGGGATACGCAGTATTTT
clone_size: many; v_call: TRBV29-1; j_call: TRBJ1-1; d_call: .; cdr3_aa: CSVEARGRDTEAFF; cdr3_nt: TGCAGCGTTGAAGCCCGGGGGCGTGACACTGAAGCTTTCTTT
clone_size: many; v_call: TRBV20-1; j_call: TRBJ2-5; d_call: TRBD2; cdr3_aa: CSAPATSVQETQYF; cdr3_nt: TGCAGTGCGCCGGCGACTAGCGTCCAAGAGACCCAGTACTTC
clone_size: few; v_call: TRBV14; j_call: TRBJ2-1; d_call: TRBD2; cdr3_aa: CASSQTSLVVNEQFF; cdr3_nt: TGTGCCAGCAGCCAGACTAGCTTGGTAGTGAATGAGCAGTTCTTC
clone_size: .; v_call: TRBV7-9; j_call: TRBJ2-5; d_call: .; cdr3_aa: CACSRRDRLVETQYF; cdr3_nt: TGTGCCTGCAGCCGGAGAGACAGGCTGGTGGAGACCCAGTACTTC
clone_size: many; v_call: TRBV12-3/TRBV12-4; j_call: TRBJ2-5; d_call: TRBD2; cdr3_aa: CASSLGLADVMETQYF; cdr3_nt: TGTGCCAGCAGTCTTGGACTAGCGGACGTGATGGAGACCCAGTACTTC
clone_size: many; v_call: TRBV27; j_call: TRBJ2-1; d_call: TRBD2; cdr3_aa: CASTRLAGDEQFF; cdr3_nt: TGTGCCAGCACGAGGCTAGCGGGAGATGAGCAGTTCTTC
clone_size: many; v_call: TRBV6-2/TRBV6-3; j_call: TRBJ1-1; d_call: .; cdr3_aa: CASSYEEDTEAFF; cdr3_nt: TGTGCCAGCAGTTACGAGGAGGACACTGAAGCTTTCTTT
clone_size: many; v_call: TRBV2; j_call: TRBJ2-1; d_call: .; cdr3_aa: CASSELPGTHNEQFF; cdr3_nt: TGTGCCAGCAGTGAATTACCCGGGACACACAATGAGCAGTTCTTC
clone_size: .; v_call: TRBV4-3; j_call: TRBJ2-2; d_call: .; cdr3_aa: CASSQDPGLGTGELFF; cdr3_nt: TGCGCCAGCAGCCAAGATCCAGGGTTGGGCACCGGGGAGCTGTTTTTT
clone_size: .; v_call: TRBV11-1; j_call: TRBJ1-3; d_call: .; cdr3_aa: CAFGPRNGDTIYF; cdr3_nt: TGTGCCTTTGGGCCGCGAAACGGAGACACCATATATTTT
clone_size: few; v_call: TRBV4-1; j_call: TRBJ2-2; d_call: TRBD1; cdr3_aa: CASSREQGRNTGELFF; cdr3_nt: TGCGCCAGCAGCCGCGAACAGGGGAGAAACACCGGGGAGCTGTTTTTT
clone_size: many; v_call: TRBV3-1; j_call: TRBJ2-5; d_call: .; cdr3_aa: CASSRPGRKPPRETQYF; cdr3_nt: TGTGCCAGCAGCCGGCCGGGCAGGAAGCCTCCCCGAGAGACCCAGTACTTC
clone_size: many; v_call: TRBV27; j_call: TRBJ2-7; d_call: TRBD2; cdr3_aa: CASSLGSSGRNEQYF; cdr3_nt: TGTGCCAGCAGTTTAGGGTCTAGCGGGAGGAACGAGCAGTACTTC
clone_size: few; v_call: TRBV24-1; j_call: TRBJ1-6; d_call: .; cdr3_aa: CATSASQGGSPLHF; cdr3_nt: TGTGCCACCAGTGCGTCGCAGGGAGGTTCACCCCTCCACTTT